Listed below are T cell receptor beta chains from one sample, sequenced in a study of blood T cell repertoires in COVID-19. Clones were read by immunoSEQ multiplex PCR, and TCRdb kept only the in-frame ones, dropping some. The table has more than 120,000 clones, approximately 90% seen once; the top ten hold 28%. The specimen sequenced was peripheral blood. The receptors were gathered from a human donor in a cohort sampled during active COVID-19. The CDR3 runs from the conserved cysteine through the conserved F or W.

V gene	CDR3 length	J gene	CDR3 protein
TRBV19	15	TRBJ2-3	CASSILRAGTDTQYF
TRBV30	13	TRBJ1-2	CAWSDRDTYGYTF
TRBV25-1	15	TRBJ1-1	CASSERTGKGTEAFF
TRBV7-9	16	TRBJ1-2	CASSFAPRGTNYGYTF
TRBV30	15	TRBJ1-2	CAWSVRDRDPYGYTF
TRBV29-1	13	TRBJ1-5	CSVTTGFNQPQHF
TRBV7-9	14	TRBJ1-2	CASSLGAGAHGYTF
TRBV5-6	14	TRBJ1-6	CASSFGTGEGPLHF
TRBV18	13	TRBJ2-5	CASSGQDQETQYF
TRBV7-9	17	TRBJ2-3	CASSFVLGEGPTDTQYF